These 9 T cell receptor beta chains share one sample of origin, sequenced in a study of T cells after yellow fever vaccination. TCRdb re-called the 5' RACE reads with MiXCR, one entry per CDR3 protein. The sample has about 550,000 distinct CDR3 sequences; about 19% are singletons. Sequenced here: PBMCs, sampled 15 days after the yellow fever booster vaccination. Every receptor here comes from a man aged 30-40 years who received the YFV17D yellow fever vaccine.

This sequence joins TRBV6-5 and TRBJ2-2, with 7 bases aligning to TRBD2. The germline CDR1 and CDR2 sequences are MNHEY and SVGAGI. The CDR3 spans 15 residues. Losses at the gene ends were 4 bases for V and 6 bases for J; bases not matched to a gene: 8. CDR3 amino acids: CASSFTLAGAGELFF. CDR3 nucleotides: TGTGCCAGCAGTTTTACCTTGGCGGGAGCCGGGGAGCTGTTTTTT.

This rearrangement joins TRBV6-2 or TRBV6-3 to TRBJ2-5; 9 bases align to TRBD1. The CDR3 length is 15 residues. Germline assignment: CDR1 MNHEY and CDR2 SVGEGT. V shed 0 bases and J 3 bases; nucleotides not matched to a gene: 2. The DNA of the CDR3 is TGTGCCAGCAGTTACTCCGGGACAGGGAAAGAGACCCAGTACTTC. Protein sequence: CASSYSGTGKETQYF.

The chain carries TRBV20-1 and TRBJ2-1, with 11 bases identical to TRBD2. V shed 4 bases and J 3 bases; nucleotides not matched to a gene: 2. This CDR3 has 14 residues. Germline CDR1 is DFQATT and CDR2 is SNEGSKA (reference sequence). DNA of the CDR3: TGCAGTGCTACTAGCGGGGGGATCTACAATGAGCAGTTCTTC. It encodes CSATSGGIYNEQFF.

This clonotype was picked up a small number of times. The V and J genes are TRBV5-1 and TRBJ2-5, with 10 bases fitting TRBD2. Germline CDR1 is SGHRS and CDR2 is YFSETQ. Germline trimming cut 0 bases from V and 4 bases from J; bases unmatched to any gene: 6. The CDR3 covers 16 residues. The CDR3 sequence: CASSLATSGNGETQYF. The CDR3 DNA is TGCGCCAGCAGCTTGGCCACTAGCGGGAACGGAGAGACCCAGTACTTC.

The CDR3 spells CASTTGTLSPDTQYF. The CDR3 DNA reads TGCGCCAGTACGACCGGGACACTTTCCCCAGATACGCAGTATTTT. The gene calls are TRBV5-1 and TRBJ2-3; possible D gene TRBD1, 6 bases. Germline CDR1 and CDR2: SGHRS and YFSETQ. V lost 8 bases and J 4 bases, leaving 20 bases between the germline ends. This CDR3 comprises 15 residues.

This sequence joins TRBV2 and TRBJ2-1, with a possible D match to TRBD2 (5 bases). Germline V CDR1 and CDR2: SNHLY, FYNNEI. The CDR3 consists of 15 residues. The V end was cut by 7 bases, the J end by 8 bases, with 21 bases between. The CDR3 sequence is CASTGSGVPIYEQFF. As DNA, the CDR3 is TGTGCCAGCACGGGGTCAGGAGTCCCCATTTATGAGCAGTTCTTC.

The sample holds a few counts of this clonotype. This rearrangement joins TRBV30 to TRBJ2-1; D gene ambiguous. Trimming took 0 bases from V and 9 from J, leaving 12 bases between them. The CDR3 runs to 13 residues. Germline CDR1 reads GTSNPN; CDR2 reads SVGIG (reference sequence). In DNA, the CDR3 is TGTGCCTGGAGTGTTGGGCTCGGCGGTGAGCAGTTCTTC. Encoded protein: CAWSVGLGGEQFF.

This clonotype was observed a few times. At one end the junction does not follow the germline gene, possibly because of a read error. CDR3 nucleotides: TGTGCCAGCTCAGCACCGGGGATGGGTGAAAAACTGTTTTTT. Protein sequence: CASSAPGMGEKLFF. The chain employs TRBV18 and TRBJ1-4, with D uncertain. CDR3 length equals 14 residues. The germline V gene has CDR1 KGHSH and CDR2 LQKENI.

This rearrangement joins TRBV18 to TRBJ2-2; 7 nucleotides line up with TRBD1. The junction had 7 bases not matched to a gene; V was cut back by 2 bases and J by 7 bases. The length of the CDR3 is 15 residues. From germline, CDR1 is KGHSH and CDR2 LQKENI. The CDR3: CASSPTGTEVGELFF. The CDR3 nucleotides read TGTGCCAGCTCACCAACCGGGACAGAAGTCGGGGAGCTGTTTTTT.